This T cell receptor beta chain comes out of a study of T-cell memory formation after mild COVID-19. Overall study results and limits: Largely, contracting CD4+ clones fell within CM and EM, and contracting CD8+ clones within EMRA.

Constant-segment primers and 5'RACE yielded cDNA libraries for TCR alpha and TCR beta, each carrying sample barcodes and UMIs. TCRdb redid the calling of the 5' RACE reads with MiXCR, one entry per CDR3 protein. The sample has about 350,000 distinct CDR3 sequences, roughly an eighth seen once; the top ten hold 20% to 25%. This CDR3 has 14 residues. Germline V gene sequence: CDR1 SGHVS, CDR2 FNYEAQ. V was clipped by 5 bases and J by 4 bases, with 14 bases between them. This clonotype was recorded a few times. Its target is not known. The source is a man younger than 35 who had mild COVID-19 (a few samples of this study predate the infection). Cell type and time point are not known. V gene TRBV7-6 combines with J gene TRBJ1-2; D is unclear. The material sequenced was PBMCs or a T cell subset sorted from them (not recorded which). CDR3: CASSVDGSLYGYTF. CDR3 coding DNA: TGTGCCAGCAGCGTGGACGGGAGCCTCTATGGCTACACCTTC.